Listed below are T cell receptor beta chains from one sample, sequenced in a study of siplizumab effects on memory and regulatory T cells. Assay: immunoSEQ multiplex PCR; the TCRdb copy retains only in-frame clones and omits some. The table includes 75,000 to 100,000 clones, nearly 95% detected once. Sample: non-Treg CD4+ T cells sorted from blood. These receptors were obtained from a human donor in good health. Each CDR3 is given with its conserved first and last residue. Each record gives: CDR3 protein, CDR3 DNA, D gene, J gene, V gene, clone size. A D gene is named only where the DNA matches it firmly. Clone size is given for some rows only: seen once, a few or many times, or a class if the clone is expanded.

cdr3_aa: CASSPRTSGGQETQYF
cdr3_nt: TGCGCCAGCAGCCCGCGGACTAGCGGGGGCCAAGAGACCCAGTACTTC
d_call: TRBD2
j_call: TRBJ2-5
v_call: TRBV4-1
clone_size: -

cdr3_aa: CAWSVGSHQPQHF
cdr3_nt: TGTGCCTGGAGTGTAGGGAGCCATCAGCCCCAGCATTTT
d_call: -
j_call: TRBJ1-5
v_call: TRBV30
clone_size: few

cdr3_aa: CASSYSGVNYGYTF
cdr3_nt: TGTGCCAGCAGTTACTCGGGGGTCAACTATGGCTACACCTTC
d_call: -
j_call: TRBJ1-2
v_call: TRBV6-6
clone_size: -

cdr3_aa: CASSRSAEGTYEQYF
cdr3_nt: TGTGCCAGCAGTAGATCAGCGGAGGGGACCTACGAGCAGTACTTC
d_call: -
j_call: TRBJ2-7
v_call: TRBV27
clone_size: -

cdr3_aa: CASHRGPFNEQFF
cdr3_nt: TGTGCCAGCCACAGGGGGCCTTTCAATGAGCAGTTCTTC
d_call: TRBD1
j_call: TRBJ2-1
v_call: TRBV30
clone_size: -

cdr3_aa: CASSNPTRPGYTF
cdr3_nt: TGTGCCAGTAGTAACCCCACCCGTCCTGGCTACACCTTC
d_call: -
j_call: TRBJ1-2
v_call: TRBV19
clone_size: -

cdr3_aa: CASRPTGFEKLFF
cdr3_nt: TGTGCCAGTAGACCAACAGGGTTTGAAAAACTGTTTTTT
d_call: -
j_call: TRBJ1-4
v_call: TRBV19
clone_size: -

cdr3_aa: CASSLMGGKTYEQYF
cdr3_nt: TGCGCCAGCAGCTTGATGGGGGGGAAAACCTACGAGCAGTACTTC
d_call: TRBD2
j_call: TRBJ2-7
v_call: TRBV5-1
clone_size: -

cdr3_aa: CASTSGGTQYF
cdr3_nt: TGCGCCAGCACTAGCGGGGGGACGCAGTATTTT
d_call: TRBD2
j_call: TRBJ2-3
v_call: TRBV5-1
clone_size: -

cdr3_aa: CASSWETGLLSLGYTF
cdr3_nt: TGTGCCAGCAGCTGGGAGACAGGCCTATTGTCTTTGGGCTACACCTTC
d_call: -
j_call: TRBJ1-2
v_call: TRBV5-8
clone_size: -

cdr3_aa: CASSSPPSYNEQFF
cdr3_nt: TGTGCCAGCAGCTCCCCCCCCTCCTACAATGAGCAGTTCTTC
d_call: -
j_call: TRBJ2-1
v_call: TRBV7-6
clone_size: -

cdr3_aa: CASRPPQETQYF
cdr3_nt: TGTGCCAGCAGGCCCCCTCAAGAGACCCAGTACTTC
d_call: -
j_call: TRBJ2-5
v_call: TRBV28
clone_size: -

cdr3_aa: CASSETGGLGGTEAFF
cdr3_nt: TGTGCCAGCAGTGAAACAGGGGGATTGGGAGGCACTGAAGCTTTCTTT
d_call: TRBD1
j_call: TRBJ1-1
v_call: TRBV6-1
clone_size: -

cdr3_aa: CASSPGLINEKLFF
cdr3_nt: TGTGCCAGCTCACCAGGTCTGATCAATGAAAAACTGTTTTTT
d_call: -
j_call: TRBJ1-4
v_call: TRBV18
clone_size: -

cdr3_aa: CASSPGQTLGTDTQYF
cdr3_nt: TGTGCCAGTAGTCCGGGACAGACACTTGGCACAGATACGCAGTATTTT
d_call: TRBD1
j_call: TRBJ2-3
v_call: TRBV19
clone_size: -

cdr3_aa: CASSVPGSGYTF
cdr3_nt: TGTGCCAGCAGCGTACCGGGGTCTGGCTACACCTTC
d_call: -
j_call: TRBJ1-2
v_call: TRBV9
clone_size: -

cdr3_aa: CASSLRGALTF
cdr3_nt: TGTGCCAGCAGCCTCAGGGGAGCCCTGACTTTC
d_call: -
j_call: TRBJ2-6
v_call: TRBV11-2
clone_size: -

cdr3_aa: CASSISSGGAWYGYTF
cdr3_nt: TGTGCCAGTAGTATATCGTCAGGGGGCGCCTGGTATGGCTACACCTTC
d_call: TRBD1
j_call: TRBJ1-2
v_call: TRBV19
clone_size: -

cdr3_aa: CAISEWGGGANVLTF
cdr3_nt: TGTGCCATCAGTGAGTGGGGAGGTGGGGCCAACGTCCTGACTTTC
d_call: -
j_call: TRBJ2-6
v_call: TRBV10-3
clone_size: -

cdr3_aa: CASSPAPKGEKLFF
cdr3_nt: TGTGCCAGCTCACCGGCTCCCAAGGGTGAAAAACTGTTTTTT
d_call: -
j_call: TRBJ1-4
v_call: TRBV18
clone_size: -

cdr3_aa: CASNSRDGGNYGYTF
cdr3_nt: TGTGCCAGCAACAGTAGGGACGGGGGGAACTATGGCTACACCTTC
d_call: -
j_call: TRBJ1-2
v_call: TRBV5-4
clone_size: -

cdr3_aa: CASSVGRGETQYF
cdr3_nt: TGTGCCAGCAGTGTAGGCAGGGGAGAGACCCAGTACTTC
d_call: -
j_call: TRBJ2-5
v_call: TRBV2
clone_size: -

cdr3_aa: CASGPSYRVQNGYTF
cdr3_nt: TGTGCTAGTGGTCCAAGTTACAGGGTGCAAAATGGCTACACCTTC
d_call: -
j_call: TRBJ1-2
v_call: TRBV12-5
clone_size: -

cdr3_aa: CASSLEGTSFIYNTGELFF
cdr3_nt: TGTGCCAGCAGCTTAGAAGGGACTAGCTTTATATACAACACCGGGGAGCTGTTTTTT
d_call: TRBD2
j_call: TRBJ2-2
v_call: TRBV11-3
clone_size: -

cdr3_aa: CASSETGGRVYGYTF
cdr3_nt: TGTGCCAGCAGTGAAACAGGGGGCAGAGTTTATGGCTACACCTTC
d_call: TRBD1
j_call: TRBJ1-2
v_call: TRBV6-1
clone_size: -

cdr3_aa: CASGLPGGLEGYTF
cdr3_nt: TGTGCTAGTGGTTTGCCGGGGGGACTAGAGGGCTACACCTTC
d_call: -
j_call: TRBJ1-2
v_call: TRBV12-5
clone_size: once

cdr3_aa: CASSDGGGTEAFF
cdr3_nt: TGCGCCAGCAGTGACGGGGGTGGTACTGAAGCTTTCTTT
d_call: -
j_call: TRBJ1-1
v_call: TRBV10-2
clone_size: -

cdr3_aa: CASSLGTGWNTEAFF
cdr3_nt: TGTGCCAGCAGCCTGGGGACAGGATGGAACACTGAAGCTTTCTTT
d_call: TRBD1
j_call: TRBJ1-1
v_call: TRBV11-2
clone_size: -

cdr3_aa: CASSPPGQGMPPQPQHF
cdr3_nt: TGTGCCAGCAGCCCACCGGGACAGGGAATGCCACCTCAGCCCCAGCATTTT
d_call: TRBD1
j_call: TRBJ1-5
v_call: TRBV7-6
clone_size: many

cdr3_aa: CASSYAGWYEQYF
cdr3_nt: TGTGCCAGCAGTTACGCTGGTTGGTACGAGCAGTACTTC
d_call: -
j_call: TRBJ2-7
v_call: TRBV6-6
clone_size: -

cdr3_aa: CASRGGGDYGYTF
cdr3_nt: TGTGCCAGCAGAGGAGGGGGAGACTATGGCTACACCTTC
d_call: -
j_call: TRBJ1-2
v_call: TRBV9
clone_size: -

cdr3_aa: CASSLFGVSSYEQYF
cdr3_nt: TGTGCCAGCAGCTTATTTGGGGTAAGCTCCTACGAGCAGTACTTC
d_call: -
j_call: TRBJ2-7
v_call: TRBV11-1
clone_size: -

cdr3_aa: CASSPVLQGQEGQYF
cdr3_nt: TGTGCCAGCTCACCGGTCTTACAGGGCCAAGAGGGGCAGTACTTC
d_call: -
j_call: TRBJ2-7
v_call: TRBV18
clone_size: -

cdr3_aa: CAWSPRQGRTFF
cdr3_nt: TGTGCCTGGAGCCCTCGACAGGGGAGAACTTTCTTT
d_call: TRBD1
j_call: TRBJ1-1
v_call: TRBV30
clone_size: -

cdr3_aa: CASSLGQGADQPQHF
cdr3_nt: TGTGCCAGCAGCTTGGGGCAGGGGGCCGATCAGCCCCAGCATTTT
d_call: TRBD1
j_call: TRBJ1-5
v_call: TRBV5-4
clone_size: few

cdr3_aa: CASRYTGGPTDTQYF
cdr3_nt: TGTGCCAGCAGATACACGGGGGGGCCCACAGATACGCAGTATTTT
d_call: TRBD2
j_call: TRBJ2-3
v_call: TRBV5-4
clone_size: -

cdr3_aa: CSGPPLRPNYGYTF
cdr3_nt: TGCAGCGGCCCTCCTCTACGTCCGAACTATGGCTACACCTTC
d_call: -
j_call: TRBJ1-2
v_call: TRBV29-1
clone_size: -

cdr3_aa: CATSSSQGVTEAFF
cdr3_nt: TGTGCCACCAGCAGTTCTCAGGGGGTCACTGAAGCTTTCTTT
d_call: TRBD1
j_call: TRBJ1-1
v_call: TRBV15
clone_size: -

cdr3_aa: CSAWMEKLFF
cdr3_nt: TGCAGCGCCTGGATGGAAAAACTGTTTTTT
d_call: -
j_call: TRBJ1-4
v_call: TRBV29-1
clone_size: -

cdr3_aa: CASSTRGARAQYF
cdr3_nt: TGTGCCAGCTCGACTCGCGGGGCGAGAGCCCAGTACTTC
d_call: -
j_call: TRBJ2-5
v_call: TRBV18
clone_size: -

cdr3_aa: CASSLTGSYEQYF
cdr3_nt: TGTGCCAGCAGCTTGACAGGGTCCTACGAGCAGTACTTC
d_call: -
j_call: TRBJ2-7
v_call: TRBV5-4
clone_size: once

cdr3_aa: CASSPGLGEASEQFF
cdr3_nt: TGTGCCAGCAGCCCAGGACTAGGCGAAGCTTCGGAGCAGTTCTTC
d_call: TRBD2
j_call: TRBJ2-1
v_call: TRBV5-4
clone_size: -

cdr3_aa: CASSPLSQETQYF
cdr3_nt: TGTGCCAGCAGTCCGCTATCCCAAGAGACCCAGTACTTC
d_call: -
j_call: TRBJ2-5
v_call: TRBV27
clone_size: -

cdr3_aa: CTSSARSRHEQYF
cdr3_nt: TGCACCAGCAGCGCCCGTAGCAGACACGAGCAGTACTTC
d_call: -
j_call: TRBJ2-7
v_call: TRBV1
clone_size: -